This T cell receptor (beta chain) was identified in a study of long-term antiretroviral therapy in people with HIV. V was clipped by 3 bases and J by 0 bases, with 12 bases between them. This CDR3 is built from 15 residues. Germline V CDR1 and CDR2: MNHNS, SASEGT. They ran version v3.0 of the immunoSEQ assay at survey level. Only in-frame clones appear in the TCRdb table, and some are missing; sequencing was by immunoSEQ multiplex PCR. Here the sample spans about 28,000 clones, about 93% being singletons. This chain joins TRBV6-1 and TRBJ2-7; D is undetermined. The clonotype originates from a middle-aged man with HIV. Sequences were derived from unsorted PBMCs, sampled 6.2 years after starting antiretroviral therapy. The CDR3 nucleotides read TGTGCCAGCAGTGAGGAACAAGGAAGCTCCTACGAGCAGTACTTC. Its translation is CASSEEQGSSYEQYF.